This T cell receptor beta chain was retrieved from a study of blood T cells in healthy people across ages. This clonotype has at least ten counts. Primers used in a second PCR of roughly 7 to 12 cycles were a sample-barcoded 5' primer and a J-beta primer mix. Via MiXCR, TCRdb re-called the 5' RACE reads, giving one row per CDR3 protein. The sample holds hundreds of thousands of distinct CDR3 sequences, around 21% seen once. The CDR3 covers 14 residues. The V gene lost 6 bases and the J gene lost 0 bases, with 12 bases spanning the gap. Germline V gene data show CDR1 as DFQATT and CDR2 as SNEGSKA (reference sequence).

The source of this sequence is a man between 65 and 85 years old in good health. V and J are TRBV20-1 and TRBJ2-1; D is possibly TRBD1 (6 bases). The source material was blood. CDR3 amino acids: CSAGAVSSYNEQFF. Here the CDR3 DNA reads TGCAGTGCGGGGGCAGTGAGCTCCTACAATGAGCAGTTCTTC.